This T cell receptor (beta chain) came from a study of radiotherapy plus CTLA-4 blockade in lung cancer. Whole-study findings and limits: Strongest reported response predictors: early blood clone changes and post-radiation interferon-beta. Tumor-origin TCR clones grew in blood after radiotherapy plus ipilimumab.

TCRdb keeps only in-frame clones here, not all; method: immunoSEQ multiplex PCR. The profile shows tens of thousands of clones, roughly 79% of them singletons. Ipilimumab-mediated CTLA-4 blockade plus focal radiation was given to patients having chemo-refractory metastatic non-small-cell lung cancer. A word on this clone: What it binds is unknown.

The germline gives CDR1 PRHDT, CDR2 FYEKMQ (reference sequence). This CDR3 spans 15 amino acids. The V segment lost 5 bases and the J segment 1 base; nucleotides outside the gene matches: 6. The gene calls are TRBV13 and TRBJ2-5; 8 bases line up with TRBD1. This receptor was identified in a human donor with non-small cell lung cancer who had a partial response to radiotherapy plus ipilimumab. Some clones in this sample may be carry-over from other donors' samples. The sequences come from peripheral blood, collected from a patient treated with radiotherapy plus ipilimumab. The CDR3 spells CASSPRTGSQETQYF. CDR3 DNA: TGTGCCAGCAGCCCTCGGACAGGGAGCCAAGAGACCCAGTACTTC.